This passage covers 15 T cell receptor beta chains from one sample sequenced in a study of blood T cell repertoires in COVID-19. Generated by immunoSEQ multiplex PCR, the TCRdb table keeps only in-frame clones and is missing some. The table includes tens of thousands of clones, approximately 80% detected once. Source material: peripheral blood. The receptors stem from a human donor in a cohort sampled during active COVID-19.

The V and J genes are TRBV10-3 and TRBJ2-5; TRBD1 aligns across 7 bases. The CDR3 is 12 residues long. Unmatched junction bases numbered 5, after V lost 9 bases and J lost 4 bases. Germline V gene data show CDR1 as ENHRY and CDR2 as SYGVKD. The CDR3 nucleotides are TGTGCCATACGGGCAGGGGGAGAGACCCAGTACTTC. It encodes CAIRAGGETQYF.

This sequence joins TRBV7-8 and TRBJ2-7; D gene uncertain. V was trimmed by 5 bases and J by 5 bases, leaving 16 bases between them. Germline lookup yields CDR1 SGHVS and CDR2 FQNEAQ. The CDR3 has 14 residues. The CDR3 spells CASSLLSREDEQYF. The DNA for the CDR3 is TGTGCCAGCAGCCTGCTTAGCCGCGAGGACGAGCAGTACTTC.

The chain joins TRBV11-3 to TRBJ2-2, with D hard to call. The V and J ends lost 1 base and 0 bases respectively, with 6 bases between them. Germline CDR1 SGHNT, CDR2 YENEEA. This CDR3 has 15 residues. The CDR3 sequence is CASSLVAANTGELFF. Written as DNA, the CDR3 is TGTGCCAGCAGCTTAGTTGCGGCGAACACCGGGGAGCTGTTTTTT.

V usage is TRBV5-1 and J usage is TRBJ2-7, with 7 bases that match TRBD2. CDR3 length: 14 amino acids. Per germline, CDR1 SGHRS and CDR2 YFSETQ. Trimming cost V 6 bases and J 7 bases; bases outside gene matches: 13. The CDR3 reads CASTSVWRGMEQYF. The CDR3 coding sequence is TGCGCCAGCACCTCCGTCTGGCGGGGGATGGAGCAGTACTTC.

In DNA form, the CDR3 reads TGTGCCAGCAGTCCAGGACAGGGTAGGAACACTGAAGCTTTCTTT. It specifies CASSPGQGRNTEAFF. The chain employs TRBV28 and TRBJ1-1; 8 bases fit TRBD1. Per germline, CDR1 MDHEN and CDR2 SYDVKM. V lost 5 bases, J lost 1 base, and 6 bases stayed unmatched. The CDR3 is made up of 15 amino acids.

This rearrangement joins TRBV3-1 (or the pseudogene TRBV3-2) to TRBJ1-1, with D possibly being TRBD1 (5 bases). The V end was cut by 0 bases, the J end by 0 bases, with 11 bases between. The germline CDR1 and CDR2 sequences are LGHDT and YNNKEL (reference sequence). The CDR3 runs to 16 residues. The CDR3 loop is CASSQETALLNTEAFF. CDR3 in DNA: TGTGCCAGCAGCCAAGAGACAGCTTTACTGAACACTGAAGCTTTCTTT.

In this sample, this clone turned up a few times. The V call is TRBV28, the J call TRBJ2-7; 8 positions match TRBD2. V lost 7 bases, J lost 2 bases, and 10 bases stayed unmatched. Germline assignment: CDR1 MDHEN and CDR2 SYDVKM. The CDR3 length is 15 residues. The CDR3 region is CASKLPGLGAYEQYF. In nucleotides, the CDR3 is TGTGCCAGCAAATTACCGGGACTAGGTGCCTACGAGCAGTACTTC. Together with reference TRBV28 and TRBJ2-7, the CDR3 gives the full variable domain: DVKVTQSSRYLVKRTGEKVFLECVQDMDHENMFWYRQDPGLGLRLIYFSYDVKMKEKGDIPEGYSVSREKKERFSLILESASTNQTSMYLCASKLPGLGAYEQYFGPGTRLTVT.

J is TRBJ2-5 and V is TRBV18; D is possibly TRBD2 (6 bases). Germline CDR1 reads KGHSH; CDR2 reads LQKENI. The length of the CDR3 is 16 residues. V gave up 0 bases and J gave up 6 bases, with 17 bases separating them. For the CDR3, the DNA is TGTGCCAGCTCACCACCGGGAGATGCGGGATGGAAGACCCAGTACTTC. It encodes CASSPPGDAGWKTQYF.

The rearrangement links TRBV18 to TRBJ1-3; 10 bases are shared with TRBD1. Trimming cost V 3 bases and J 3 bases; bases outside gene matches: 11. Germline assignment: CDR1 KGHSH and CDR2 LQKENI. This CDR3 has 18 residues. The CDR3 sequence: CASSPTGTGDLGGNTIYF. Here the CDR3 DNA reads TGTGCCAGCTCACCGACCGGGACAGGGGATTTGGGTGGAAACACCATATATTTT.

The V and J genes are TRBV19 and TRBJ1-2; a weak D match, TRBD1 (5 bases). Germline lookup yields CDR1 LNHDA and CDR2 SQIVND (reference sequence). This CDR3 comprises 15 residues. The germline V and J ends were trimmed by 2 bases and 2 bases, with 12 bases remaining between them. The CDR3 nucleotides are TGTGCCAGTAGTATATCGGGTTCAGGGAACTATGGCTACACCTTC. It translates to CASSISGSGNYGYTF.

The chain couples TRBV7-9 to TRBJ2-1, with TRBD2 matching over 13 bases. Germline V gene lookup returns CDR1 SEHNR and CDR2 FQNEAQ (reference sequence). The V gene end was trimmed by 5 bases and the J gene end by 8 bases; junction bases not matched to a gene: 6. The CDR3 is 15 residues long. The CDR3 loop reads CASSQRTSGSHEQFF. The CDR3 nucleotides read TGTGCCAGCAGCCAAAGGACTAGCGGGAGTCATGAGCAGTTCTTC. The full variable domain, rest sourced from reference TRBV7-9 and TRBJ2-1, is DTGVSQNPRHKITKRGQNVTFRCDPISEHNRLYWYRQTLGQGPEFLTYFQNEAQLEKSRLLSDRFSAERPKGSFSTLEIQRTEQGDSAMYLCASSQRTSGSHEQFFGPGTRLTVL.

V and J are TRBV5-5 and TRBJ2-7; 10 bases agree with TRBD1. Germline lookup yields CDR1 SGHKS and CDR2 YYEKEE (reference sequence). J gave up 1 base and V 0 bases, and 10 bases lay outside the gene matches. The CDR3 loop spans 18 amino acids. The CDR3 reads CASSLGTGQGPSSYEQYF. CDR3 DNA: TGTGCCAGCAGCTTGGGGACGGGACAGGGGCCCTCTTCCTACGAGCAGTACTTC.

The chain combines TRBV6-6 with TRBJ2-7, with D possibly being TRBD1 (6 bases). In germline, CDR1 is MNHNY, CDR2 SVGAGI (reference sequence). This CDR3 has 13 amino acids. Trimming shortened V by 2 bases and J by 3 bases, and 8 bases separated the two germline ends. CDR3 nucleotides: TGTGCCAGCAGTTACCGGGACAACTACGAGCAGTACTTC. It specifies CASSYRDNYEQYF.

The chain joins TRBV5-1 to TRBJ2-7; 9 bases are shared with TRBD2. After removal of 0 bases from V and 4 bases from J, the junction contained 11 bases not matched to a gene. The CDR3 has 17 residues. From germline, CDR1 is SGHRS and CDR2 YFSETQ. The CDR3 protein is CASSLGGVAGAPYEQYF. For the CDR3, the DNA is TGCGCCAGCAGCTTGGGAGGCGTAGCGGGAGCACCTTACGAGCAGTACTTC.

The chain has TRBV19 and TRBJ2-7; possibly TRBD2 for D (5 bases). The germline CDR1 and CDR2 sequences are LNHDA and SQIVND (reference sequence). This CDR3 has 13 amino acids. The ends were cut back, 1 base at V and 3 bases at J, with 7 bases in the middle. The CDR3 nucleotides are TGTGCCAGTAGTATAGTCGCGGGCTACGAGCAGTACTTC. Its translation is CASSIVAGYEQYF.